The 8 T cell receptor beta chains below all came from one sample that was sequenced in a study of T cell repertoires in cytomegalovirus infection. TCRdb recomputed calls from the reads with MiXCR, one row per CDR3 protein. This sample has about a million distinct CDR3 sequences, with around 30% found just once. The antigens of these receptors remain unknown. The sample consisted of cultured CD8+ T cells from PBMCs, taken from culture after CMV antigen stimulation. These receptors all come from a human donor in good health (CMV status not recorded). Some clones in this sample may be carry-over from other donors' samples.

J is TRBJ1-2 and V is TRBV13, with TRBD1 matching 7 bases. The CDR3 extends over 13 amino acids. J gave up 7 bases and V 4 bases, and 6 bases lay outside the gene matches. Germline V gene sequence: CDR1 PRHDT, CDR2 FYEKMQ (reference sequence). The CDR3 region is CASSSEQGFGYTF. CDR3 bases: TGTGCCAGCAGCTCGGAACAGGGGTTTGGCTACACCTTC.

The chain carries TRBV12-3 or TRBV12-4 and TRBJ1-5; no firm D call. V lost 3 bases and J lost 4, with 13 bases in between. This CDR3 spans 15 amino acids. CDR3 residues: CASSLWRIGNQPQHF. CDR3 nucleotide sequence: TGTGCCAGCAGTTTGTGGAGGATAGGGAATCAGCCCCAGCATTTT.

J is TRBJ2-7 and V is TRBV18; D unresolved. CDR1 and CDR2 from the germline V gene are KGHSH and LQKENI. The length of the CDR3 is 13 residues. Trimming took off 2 bases at V and 4 bases at J, with 9 bases between the two ends. In DNA, the CDR3 is TGTGCCAGCTCACCAGTCCCTACTTACGAGCAGTACGTC. Its translation is CASSPVPTYEQYV.

The chain uses TRBV12-3 or TRBV12-4 and TRBJ1-2; TRBD1 might be the D (6 bases). The CDR3 covers 14 residues. Trimming removed 4 bases from V and 3 bases from J, with 12 bases in between. The CDR3: CASSSQQGYYGYTF. CDR3 DNA sequence: TGTGCCAGCAGTTCACAACAGGGTTACTATGGCTACACCTTC.

The chain couples TRBV2 to TRBJ2-7; 7 nucleotides match TRBD1. The ends lost 2 bases at V and 4 bases at J; junction bases unmatched: 8. The CDR3 covers 15 residues. Germline-derived CDR1 and CDR2 are SNHLY and FYNNEI. As DNA, the CDR3 is TGTGCCAGCAGTGAATGGGGACAGCCATCGTACGAGCAGTACGTC. Its translation is CASSEWGQPSYEQYV.

This rearrangement joins TRBV7-6 to TRBJ1-1, with 7 positions matching TRBD1. Germline V gene sequence: CDR1 SGHVS, CDR2 FNYEAQ. Losses at the gene ends were 4 bases for V and 5 bases for J; bases not matched to a gene: 16. The CDR3 runs 17 residues. CDR3: CASSSAPGQRAGTEAFF. As DNA, the CDR3 is TGTGCCAGCAGCTCCGCCCCGGGACAGAGGGCGGGAACTGAAGCTTTCTTT.

The chain carries TRBV6-2 or TRBV6-3 and TRBJ1-1; D unclear. The CDR3 has 19 residues. V shed 3 bases and J shed 0 bases, with 23 bases lying between them. CDR1 and CDR2 from the germline V gene are MNHEY and SVGEGT. In DNA form, the CDR3 reads TGTGCCAGCAGTTATAATACCTTGGCAGAAAAAATAATGAACACTGAAGCTTTCTTT. Encoded protein: CASSYNTLAEKIMNTEAFF.

This clonotype showed up just a few times. This chain links TRBV11-2 with TRBJ2-7, with D uncertain. The CDR3 length is 12 residues. The V gene's germline CDR1 is SGHAT and CDR2 FQNNGV. The germline V and J ends were trimmed by 5 bases and 5 bases, with 10 bases remaining between them. CDR3 DNA sequence: TGTGCCAGCAGCCCCCTGATCCACGAGCAGTACTTC. Encoded protein: CASSPLIHEQYF.